This T cell receptor beta chain was sequenced for a study of T cell clonotyping in hematopoietic cell transplantation. Study-level background: Pretransplant recipient samples were taken after cytoreduction.

Concerning this clone itself: The antigen remains unidentified.

Specified time point: recipient sample about 28 days before transplant, after cytoreduction. Samples: about 28 days before transplant, then days 30, 100 and 180 after. Assay: immunoSEQ multiplex PCR; the TCRdb copy retains only in-frame clones and omits some. The sample has tens of thousands of clones, about 95% seen once. Study results and caveats: No sorting was done, leaving CD4 and CD8 contributions mixed. Recipient TCR diversity dropped after transplant; expanded clonotypes rose from day 30 to 180.

Trimming cost V 2 bases and J 7 bases, with 18 bases left between them. The CDR3 runs 16 residues. The germline CDR1 and CDR2 sequences are LNHNV and YYDKDF (reference sequence). The J gene is TRBJ1-5, the V gene TRBV15; D is unclear. This specimen was peripheral blood mononuclear cells, taken before stem cell transplant. This receptor was identified in a woman aged 45-59 years with acute myeloid leukemia. Some clones in this sample may be carry-over from other donors' samples. CDR3 coding DNA: TGTGCCACCAGCAGACCCGACTCAGTGTTAGGGCAGCCCCAGCATTTT. This codes for CATSRPDSVLGQPQHF.